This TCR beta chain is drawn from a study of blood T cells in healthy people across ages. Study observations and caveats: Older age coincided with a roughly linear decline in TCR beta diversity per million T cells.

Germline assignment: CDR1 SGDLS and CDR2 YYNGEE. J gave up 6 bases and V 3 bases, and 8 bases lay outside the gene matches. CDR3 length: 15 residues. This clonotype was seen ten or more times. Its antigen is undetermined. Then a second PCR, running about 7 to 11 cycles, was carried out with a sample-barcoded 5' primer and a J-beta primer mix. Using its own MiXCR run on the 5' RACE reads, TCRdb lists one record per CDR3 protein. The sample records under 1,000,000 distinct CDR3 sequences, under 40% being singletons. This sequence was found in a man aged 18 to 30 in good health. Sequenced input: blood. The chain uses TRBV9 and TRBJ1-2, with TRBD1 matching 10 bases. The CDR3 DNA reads TGTGCCAGCAGCGCCAACCTAGGGACAGGGGATGGCTACACCTTC. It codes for CASSANLGTGDGYTF.